A selection of T cell receptor beta chains follows, all from one sample in a study of CD8 T cells in Susac syndrome. TCRdb reprocessed the immunoSEQ multiplex PCR reads via MiXCR and lists one record per CDR3 protein. The table has some 170,000 distinct CDR3 sequences, about 95% seen once. Sequences were obtained from CD4+ T cells from PBMCs. These receptors all stem from a human donor in good health. Each CDR3 is given with its conserved first and last residue. D genes are given only for firm matches.

j_call v_call d_call cdr3_aa
TRBJ2-7 TRBV24-1 NA CATSEAVTGIWYF
TRBJ2-5 TRBV7-8 NA CASSPHGWQETQYF
TRBJ2-3 TRBV29-1 TRBD1 CSAKPDRNTQYF
TRBJ2-1 TRBV29-1 TRBD2 CSAALAGGPRNEQFF
TRBJ2-2 TRBV5-4 NA CASSIPGSGELFF
TRBJ1-4 TRBV18 NA CASSPRRNEKLFF
TRBJ1-1 TRBV20-1 NA CSAPLVGEAFF
TRBJ2-1 TRBV20-1 TRBD2 CSARVGTSGNNEQFF
TRBJ2-1 TRBV28 NA CASSRSPWNEQFF
TRBJ2-1 TRBV20-1 NA CSAKGGSSYNEQFF
TRBJ1-5 TRBV2 NA CASSDRKGNQPQHF
TRBJ2-3 TRBV29-1 NA CSVNPLSTTDTQYF
TRBJ1-5 TRBV29-1 NA CSVVAGDQPQHF
TRBJ2-5 TRBV7-6 NA CASSLRPFQETQYF
TRBJ2-6 TRBV20-1 NA CSARILGPGANVLTF
TRBJ2-7 TRBV30 NA CAWGQRYEQYF
TRBJ2-1 TRBV20-1 TRBD2 CSAELAGRNEQFF
TRBJ2-3 TRBV20-1 NA CSATGRGMPDTQYF
TRBJ1-1 TRBV29-1 NA CSVAGPEAFF
TRBJ2-1 TRBV19 NA CASSARGEQFF
TRBJ2-7 TRBV27 TRBD2 CASSTTRLADVYEQYF
TRBJ2-7 TRBV20-1 NA CSASPGRLGEQYF
TRBJ2-1 TRBV20-1 TRBD2 CSANLLAGVYNEQFF
TRBJ2-1 TRBV5-1 TRBD2 CASSFGSGRAGDEQFF
TRBJ1-1 TRBV3-1 NA CASSRDWANTEAFF